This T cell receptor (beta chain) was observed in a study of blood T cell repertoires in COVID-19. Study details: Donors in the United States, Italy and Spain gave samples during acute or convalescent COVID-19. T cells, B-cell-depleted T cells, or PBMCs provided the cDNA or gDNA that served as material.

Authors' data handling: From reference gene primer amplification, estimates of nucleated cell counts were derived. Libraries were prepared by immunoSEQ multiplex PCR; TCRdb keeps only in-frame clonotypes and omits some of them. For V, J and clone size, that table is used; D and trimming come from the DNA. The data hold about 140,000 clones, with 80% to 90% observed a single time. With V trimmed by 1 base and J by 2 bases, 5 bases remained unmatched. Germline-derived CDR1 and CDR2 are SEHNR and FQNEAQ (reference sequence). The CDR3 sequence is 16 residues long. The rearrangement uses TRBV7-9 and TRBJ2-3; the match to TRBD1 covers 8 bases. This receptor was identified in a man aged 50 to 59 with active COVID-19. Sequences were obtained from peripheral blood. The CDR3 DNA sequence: TGTGCCAGCAGCTTAGGGACAGGGTCTTTCACAGATACGCAGTATTTT. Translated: CASSLGTGSFTDTQYF. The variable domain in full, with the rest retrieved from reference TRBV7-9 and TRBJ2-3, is DTGVSQNPRHKITKRGQNVTFRCDPISEHNRLYWYRQTLGQGPEFLTYFQNEAQLEKSRLLSDRFSAERPKGSFSTLEIQRTEQGDSAMYLCASSLGTGSFTDTQYFGPGTRLTVL.